This TCR beta chain was profiled in a study of blood T cell repertoires in COVID-19. TCRdb keeps only in-frame clones here, not all; method: immunoSEQ multiplex PCR. The sample includes fewer than 500,000 clones, around 86% of them seen just once. The TCR sequence derives from a young woman with active or convalescent COVID-19. Sequences were obtained from peripheral blood.

This CDR3 is CASSHTGGGEKLFF. The CDR3 DNA follows: TGCGCCAGCAGCCACACAGGGGGCGGTGAAAAACTGTTTTTT. The chain joins TRBV5-1 to TRBJ1-4, with 9 bases fitting TRBD1. V was clipped by 4 bases and J by 7 bases; unmatched bases: 5. The CDR3 contains 14 residues. Germline lookup yields CDR1 SGHRS and CDR2 YFSETQ.